This T cell receptor (beta chain) was captured by sequencing in a study of blood T cell repertoires in COVID-19. Overall study context: Material from acute and convalescent COVID-19 was sourced from the United States, Italy and Spain.

TCRdb keeps only in-frame clones here, not all; method: immunoSEQ multiplex PCR. Of 150,000 or so clones listed, about 89% are singletons. Per the germline V gene, CDR1 is SGHRS and CDR2 is YFSETQ. The CDR3 is made up of 13 amino acids. Trimming shortened V by 5 bases and J by 5 bases, and 11 bases separated the two germline ends. This chain connects TRBV5-1 to TRBJ1-5, with D possibly being TRBD1 (5 bases). The specimen was peripheral blood. The sequence derives from a woman between 70 and 85 years old with COVID-19, enrolled during active disease. The CDR3 sequence is CASSQGVDQPQHF. The CDR3 coding sequence is TGCGCCAGCAGTCAGGGTGTGGATCAGCCCCAGCATTTT.